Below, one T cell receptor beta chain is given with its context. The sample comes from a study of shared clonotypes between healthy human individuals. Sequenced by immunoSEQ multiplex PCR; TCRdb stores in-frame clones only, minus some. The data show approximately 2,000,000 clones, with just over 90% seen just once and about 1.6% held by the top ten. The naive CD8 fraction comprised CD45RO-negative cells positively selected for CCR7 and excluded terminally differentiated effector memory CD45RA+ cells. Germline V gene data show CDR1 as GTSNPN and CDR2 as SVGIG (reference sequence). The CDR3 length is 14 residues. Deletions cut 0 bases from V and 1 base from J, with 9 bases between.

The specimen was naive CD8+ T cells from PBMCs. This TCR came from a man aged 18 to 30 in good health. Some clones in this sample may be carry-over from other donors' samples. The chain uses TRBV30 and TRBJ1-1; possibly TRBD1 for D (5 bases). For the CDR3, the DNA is TGTGCCTGGAGTGTGGCTAGGGGGAACACTGAAGCTTTCTTT. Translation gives CAWSVARGNTEAFF.